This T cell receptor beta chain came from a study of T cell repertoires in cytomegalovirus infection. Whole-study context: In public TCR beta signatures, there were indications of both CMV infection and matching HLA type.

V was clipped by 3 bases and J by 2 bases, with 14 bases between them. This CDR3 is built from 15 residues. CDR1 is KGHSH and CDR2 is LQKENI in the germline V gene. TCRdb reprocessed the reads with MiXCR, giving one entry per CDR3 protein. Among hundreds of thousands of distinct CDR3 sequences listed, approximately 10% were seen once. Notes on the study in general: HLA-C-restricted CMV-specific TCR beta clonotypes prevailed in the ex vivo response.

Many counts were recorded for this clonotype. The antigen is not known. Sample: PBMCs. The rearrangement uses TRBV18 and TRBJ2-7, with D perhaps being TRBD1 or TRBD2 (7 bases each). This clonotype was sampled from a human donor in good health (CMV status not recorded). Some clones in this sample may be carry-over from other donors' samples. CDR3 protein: CASSPTGRGTYEQYF. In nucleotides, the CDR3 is TGTGCCAGCTCACCGACAGGGAGGGGGACCTACGAGCAGTACTTC.